One and the same sample provided the 21 T cell receptor beta chains below, sequenced in a study of T cell responses to AZD1222 COVID-19 vaccine. Assay used: immunoSEQ multiplex PCR; TCRdb lists only in-frame clones, some missing. The sample contains 110,000 or so clones, about 89% of which appear only once. Sequences were derived from peripheral blood, sampled on day 0 of AZD1222 vaccination. These receptors were obtained from an adult in good health.

V and J are TRBV3-1 (or the pseudogene TRBV3-2) and TRBJ1-6, with D perhaps TRBD1 (5 bases). This CDR3 spans 16 amino acids. With 2 bases removed from V and 6 bases from J, the gap between germline ends came to 14 bases. CDR1 and CDR2 from the germline V gene are LGHDT and YNNKEL (reference sequence). The CDR3 loop reads CASSQSGGGLNSPLHF. The DNA for the CDR3 is TGTGCCAGCAGCCAATCCGGGGGTGGGCTTAATTCACCCCTCCACTTT.

V and J are TRBV14 and TRBJ1-2, with D possibly matching TRBD1 (5 bases). This CDR3 is 14 amino acids long. The V end lost 4 bases, the J end lost 1 base, and 10 bases lay between the germline ends. Germline values: CDR1 SGHDN, CDR2 FVKESK. As DNA, the CDR3 is TGTGCCAGCAGCCCCCGGACACTTAACTATGGCTACACCTTC. It encodes CASSPRTLNYGYTF.

J is TRBJ2-1 and V is TRBV7-3; 8 bases are a match to TRBD1. Trimming at V came to 2 bases and at J to 10 bases, leaving 10 bases not matched to a gene. Germline lookup yields CDR1 SGHTA and CDR2 FQGTGA. The CDR3 length is 15 residues. The CDR3 is CASSLSPAGGAEQFF. CDR3 nucleotide sequence: TGTGCCAGCAGCTTATCCCCCGCAGGGGGCGCGGAGCAGTTCTTC.

The J gene is TRBJ1-2, the V gene TRBV29-1; no definite D call. Deletions cut 1 base from V and 6 bases from J, with 9 bases between. The germline gives CDR1 SQVTM, CDR2 ANQGSEA. The CDR3 has 12 amino acids. This CDR3 is CSVEGGLDGYTF. CDR3 nucleotide sequence: TGCAGCGTTGAAGGGGGTCTGGATGGCTACACCTTC.

The chain combines TRBV18 with TRBJ1-2, with a possible D match to TRBD1 (6 bases). This CDR3 spans 13 amino acids. Per the germline V gene, CDR1 is KGHSH and CDR2 is LQKENI. V lost 6 bases and J 2 bases, leaving 10 bases between the germline ends. The chain's CDR3 is CASSTGQNYGYTF. CDR3 sequence (DNA): TGTGCCAGCTCGACAGGTCAAAACTATGGCTACACCTTC.

This chain connects TRBV18 to TRBJ2-3; D call uncertain. Germline V gene lookup returns CDR1 KGHSH and CDR2 LQKENI. CDR3 size: 13 residues. V lost 0 bases to trimming and J lost 0 bases, with 1 base between them. CDR3 protein: CASSPPSTDTQYF. The CDR3 bases are TGTGCCAGCTCACCACCGAGCACAGATACGCAGTATTTT.

The V gene is TRBV12-3 or TRBV12-4, the J gene TRBJ1-1, with D uncertain. Trimming pared 5 bases from V and 1 base from J, leaving 8 bases between. This CDR3 region has 13 residues. The CDR3 loop is CASSLRGNTEAFF. CDR3 sequence (DNA): TGTGCCAGCAGTCTCCGAGGGAACACTGAAGCTTTCTTT.

The sample holds a few counts of this clone. This chain connects TRBV19 to TRBJ2-2, with 8 bases matching TRBD1. With 9 bases clipped from V and 3 bases from J, the junction kept 6 bases outside the gene matches. The CDR3 totals 14 residues. Germline lookup yields CDR1 LNHDA and CDR2 SQIVND (reference sequence). The CDR3 region has the DNA TGTGCCAGCCGAACAGGGGGAGACACCGGGGAGCTGTTTTTT. Its protein is CASRTGGDTGELFF.

The chain carries TRBV6-1 and TRBJ1-1; D gene uncertain. Germline CDR1 and CDR2: MNHNS and SASEGT. There are 14 residues in the CDR3. Between the trimmed V and J ends, which lost 1 base and 1 base, there was a span of 7 bases. The CDR3 nucleotides read TGTGCCAGCAGTGAAGTATTTCGGAACACTGAAGCTTTCTTT. Its translation is CASSEVFRNTEAFF.

The gene calls are TRBV6-5 and TRBJ2-3; D may match TRBD1 or TRBD2 (5 bases each). This CDR3 has 14 residues. Trimming took off 2 bases at V and 0 bases at J, with 6 bases between the two ends. The germline CDR1 and CDR2 sequences are MNHEY and SVGAGI. For the CDR3, the DNA is TGTGCCAGCAGTTACCGGGACAGCACAGATACGCAGTATTTT. Amino acid sequence: CASSYRDSTDTQYF.

In this sample, this clone turned up once. The chain couples TRBV6-5 to TRBJ2-5; no clear D gene. V lost 6 bases, J lost 2 bases, and 7 bases lay in between. The CDR3 consists of 12 residues. Germline V gene lookup returns CDR1 MNHEY and CDR2 SVGAGI. This CDR3 is CASRPRQETQYF. The CDR3 coding sequence is TGTGCCAGCAGGCCCCGTCAAGAGACCCAGTACTTC.

The rearrangement uses TRBV10-2 and TRBJ1-4; 8 bases align to TRBD1. The V gene end was trimmed by 6 bases and the J gene end by 8 bases; junction bases not matched to a gene: 17. Germline CDR1 reads WSHSY; CDR2 reads SAAADI. The CDR3 loop spans 17 amino acids. The CDR3: CASSERRGGQGEEKLFF. CDR3 in DNA: TGCGCCAGCAGCGAGAGGAGGGGAGGACAGGGCGAAGAAAAACTGTTTTTT.

The chain couples TRBV29-1 to TRBJ1-1; D gene ambiguous. The V and J ends lost 4 bases and 4 bases respectively, with 7 bases between them. This CDR3 has 11 amino acids. Germline assignment: CDR1 SQVTM and CDR2 ANQGSEA. DNA of the CDR3: TGCAGCGTTGGGTTAGCCACTGAAGCTTTCTTT. This translates into CSVGLATEAFF. The whole variable domain, filled in from reference TRBV29-1 and TRBJ1-1, reads SAVISQKPSRDICQRGTSLTIQCQVDSQVTMMFWYRQQPGQSLTLIATANQGSEATYESGFVIDKFPISRPNLTFSTLTVSNMSPEDSSIYLCSVGLATEAFFGQGTRLTVV.

The J gene is TRBJ2-5, the V gene TRBV6-5, with TRBD1 identical over 7 bases. The junction had 8 bases not matched to a gene; V was cut back by 6 bases and J by 4 bases. In germline, CDR1 is MNHEY, CDR2 SVGAGI. The CDR3 is 14 amino acids. CDR3 protein: CASRLDRVRETQYF. The DNA of the CDR3 is TGTGCCAGCAGACTCGACAGGGTTCGAGAGACCCAGTACTTC.

This clone was recorded many times. The chain recombines TRBV7-9 with TRBJ2-2, with 9 bases fitting TRBD1. V lost 5 bases, J lost 1 base, and 2 bases stayed unmatched. Looked up from germline, CDR1 is SEHNR and CDR2 is FQNEAQ (reference sequence). The CDR3 has 15 residues. CDR3 amino acids: CASSRQGGNTGELFF. The CDR3 region has the DNA TGTGCCAGCAGCCGACAGGGGGGGAACACCGGGGAGCTGTTTTTT.

This sequence joins TRBV28 and TRBJ1-2; D perhaps matches TRBD1 (6 bases). Germline CDR1 and CDR2: MDHEN and SYDVKM. The CDR3 sequence is 17 residues long. The ends were cut back, 2 bases at V and 0 bases at J, with 16 bases in the middle. The CDR3 loop is CASSLGRYGQTNYGYTF. The CDR3 bases are TGTGCCAGCAGTTTAGGAAGGTATGGACAGACTAACTATGGCTACACCTTC.

V and J are TRBV7-3 and TRBJ2-6, with unresolved D. Deletions cut 5 bases from V and 0 bases from J, with 11 bases between. The CDR3 spans 16 residues. CDR1 is SGHTA, CDR2 FQGTGA, per germline. The CDR3 region has the DNA TGTGCCAGCAGCCTCATGGTGGGCTCTGGGGCCAACGTCCTGACTTTC. This sequence encodes CASSLMVGSGANVLTF.

This chain joins TRBV11-3 and TRBJ2-5; 7 nucleotides agree with TRBD1. CDR1 SGHNT and CDR2 YENEEA come from the germline V gene. V trimming: 4 bases; J trimming: 7 bases; junction bases outside the gene matches: 6. The CDR3 runs to 13 residues. As DNA, the CDR3 is TGTGCCAGCAGCTCAGGGGGTGGAGGGACCCAGTACTTC. Translating gives CASSSGGGGTQYF.

This chain joins TRBV29-1 and TRBJ1-1, with D possibly being TRBD1 (5 bases). The CDR3 has 13 residues. Germline CDR1 SQVTM, CDR2 ANQGSEA. V lost 5 bases and J lost 1, with 11 bases in between. The CDR3 bases are TGCAGCGTTCTAGGGACCCAGAACACTGAAGCTTTCTTT. This gives the protein CSVLGTQNTEAFF.

J is TRBJ2-7 and V is TRBV28; D unclear. In germline, CDR1 is MDHEN, CDR2 SYDVKM. The ends were cut back, 5 bases at V and 0 bases at J, with 11 bases in the middle. The CDR3 contains 14 residues. The DNA of the CDR3 is TGTGCCAGCAGTACTCCACCCTCCTCCTACGAGCAGTACTTC. Its translation: CASSTPPSSYEQYF.

This rearrangement joins TRBV6-5 to TRBJ1-3; 9 positions agree with TRBD1. V dropped 6 bases and J dropped 3; count of bases not matched to a gene: 6. This CDR3 contains 15 residues. Germline-derived CDR1 and CDR2 are MNHEY and SVGAGI. CDR3 protein: CASRKDRGGGNTIYF. The CDR3 nucleotides read TGTGCCAGCAGGAAGGACAGGGGAGGTGGAAACACCATATATTTT.